The 20 T cell receptor beta chains in this list originate from one sample, sequenced in a study of CD8+ T cells in alopecia areata. The treatment is: oral pan-JAK inhibitor, 5-10 mg twice daily. Following RNA extraction, reverse transcription yielded cDNA that acted as the sequencing template. Measured with immunoSEQ multiplex PCR; TCRdb has only the in-frame clones, and not every one. The data hold more than 95,000 clones, with roughly 63% observed a single time. Sample: CD8+ T cells sorted from blood, taken at week 4, from a patient treated with tofacitinib. The receptors come from a human donor with alopecia areata.

This clone has only a few counts. The rearrangement joins TRBV29-1 to TRBJ2-7; 7 nucleotides line up with TRBD1. V lost 4 bases, J lost 0 bases, and 9 bases stayed unmatched. CDR1 SQVTM and CDR2 ANQGSEA come from the germline V gene. This CDR3 comprises 15 residues. The CDR3 protein is CSVGGQPISSYEQYF. Written as DNA, the CDR3 is TGCAGCGTTGGGGGACAGCCCATTAGCTCCTACGAGCAGTACTTC.

This clone has just a few counts. This chain uses TRBV29-1 with TRBJ2-3; 16 bases are shared with TRBD2. The ends lost 6 bases at V and 5 bases at J; junction bases unmatched: 11. The germline V gene encodes CDR1 SQVTM and CDR2 ANQGSEA. The CDR3 is 17 amino acids. The CDR3 DNA is TGCAGCGTCCCCAGGGGACTAGCGGGGGGGCGGTTAGATACGCAGTATTTT. It codes for CSVPRGLAGGRLDTQYF.

J is TRBJ1-4 and V is TRBV30; D gene uncertain. The V and J ends lost 0 bases and 8 bases respectively, with 10 bases between them. CDR3 length: 13 residues. Germline assignment: CDR1 GTSNPN and CDR2 SVGIG (reference sequence). The CDR3 DNA reads TGTGCCTGGAGTGTGGGAGGTGGAGAAAAACTGTTTTTT. Translating gives CAWSVGGGEKLFF.

V gene TRBV5-6 combines with J gene TRBJ1-2, with D tentatively TRBD1 (6 bases). V was clipped by 2 bases and J by 5 bases, with 10 bases between them. The CDR3 extends over 13 amino acids. Germline V gives CDR1 SGHDT, CDR2 YYEEEE. The CDR3 nucleotides read TGTGCCAGCAGCTTCGGGACAACATATGGCTACACCTTC. It translates to CASSFGTTYGYTF.

CDR3 sequence (DNA): TGTGCCAGCAGTTACACGGCGGGAGAGACCCAGTACTTC. Protein product: CASSYTAGETQYF. The chain couples TRBV6-5 to TRBJ2-5, with D possibly being TRBD2 (5 bases). V was shortened by 2 bases and J by 4 bases, with 8 bases between the two germline ends. In germline, CDR1 is MNHEY, CDR2 SVGAGI. The CDR3 is made up of 13 amino acids.

This clone occurred a few times. The V gene is TRBV29-1, the J gene TRBJ2-7, with unresolved D. Germline V lookup: CDR1 SQVTM, CDR2 ANQGSEA. Trimming pared 0 bases from V and 6 bases from J, leaving 9 bases between. CDR3 length: 12 amino acids. The CDR3 DNA is TGCAGCGTTGAAGATGAGCGCTCCGAGCAGTACTTC. Translating gives CSVEDERSEQYF.

This chain joins TRBV2 and TRBJ2-4; the match to TRBD1 covers 7 bases. The CDR3 loop spans 15 amino acids. V dropped 8 bases and J dropped 0; count of bases not matched to a gene: 7. Germline V gene data show CDR1 as SNHLY and CDR2 as FYNNEI. CDR3 sequence reads: CASGDSSLAKNIQYF. The CDR3 nucleotides read TGTGCCAGCGGGGACAGTTCGCTAGCCAAAAACATTCAGTACTTC. The whole variable domain, filled in from reference TRBV2 and TRBJ2-4, reads EPEVTQTPSHQVTQMGQEVILRCVPISNHLYFYWYRQILGQKVEFLVSFYNNEISEKSEIFDDQFSVERPDGSNFTLKIRSTKLEDSAMYFCASGDSSLAKNIQYFGAGTRLSVL.

The gene calls are TRBV29-1 and TRBJ2-5; weak D call: TRBD2 (6 bases). V lost 4 bases and J 5 bases, leaving 29 bases between the germline ends. The germline V gene encodes CDR1 SQVTM and CDR2 ANQGSEA. The CDR3 runs 18 residues. CDR3 nucleotides: TGCAGCGTTGTAGGTCCGGGACTTCACGTTCCTGGCCAGGAGACCCAGTACTTC. Protein product: CSVVGPGLHVPGQETQYF.

This chain joins TRBV29-1 and TRBJ1-1; D remains ambiguous. V was clipped by 0 bases and J by 0 bases, with 14 bases between them. This CDR3 is built from 16 residues. CDR1 and CDR2 (germline): SQVTM, ANQGSEA. The CDR3 nucleotides read TGCAGCGTTGAAGATGTAATTCGGCGAATGAACACTGAAGCTTTCTTT. Translated: CSVEDVIRRMNTEAFF.

This clone was detected only a few times. This rearrangement joins TRBV6-5 to TRBJ1-6; 8 nucleotides align to TRBD1. Unmatched junction bases numbered 2, after V lost 4 bases and J lost 3 bases. Germline V gives CDR1 MNHEY, CDR2 SVGAGI. CDR3 length: 15 amino acids. The chain's CDR3 is CASSFGTGYNSPLHF. CDR3 sequence (DNA): TGTGCCAGCAGTTTTGGGACAGGCTATAATTCACCCCTCCACTTT.

In this sample, this clone turned up a few times. The CDR3 spells CASSLGSGPDNEQFF. In nucleotides, the CDR3 is TGTGCCAGCAGCTTAGGTAGCGGGCCGGACAATGAGCAGTTCTTC. The chain has TRBV13 and TRBJ2-1; 7 positions match TRBD2. Per germline, CDR1 PRHDT and CDR2 FYEKMQ (reference sequence). The CDR3 contains 15 residues. V lost 0 bases and J lost 5; bases outside the gene matches: 4.

The chain combines TRBV5-6 with TRBJ1-1; D not certain. V was shortened by 1 base and J by 1 base, with 8 bases between the two germline ends. This CDR3 has 14 residues. The germline CDR1 and CDR2 sequences are SGHDT and YYEEEE. This CDR3 reads CASSLMSGNTEAFF. In DNA form, the CDR3 reads TGTGCCAGCAGCTTGATGTCGGGGAACACTGAAGCTTTCTTT. The full variable domain, in which reference TRBV5-6 and TRBJ1-1 provide the parts outside the CDR3, is DAGVTQSPTHLIKTRGQQVTLRCSPKSGHDTVSWYQQALGQGPQFIFQYYEEEERQRGNFPDRFSGHQFPNYSSELNVNALLLGDSALYLCASSLMSGNTEAFFGQGTRLTVV.

This clone has only one observation. V gene TRBV29-1 combines with J gene TRBJ2-3, with 7 bases lining up with TRBD2. After removal of 4 bases from V and 0 bases from J, the junction contained 10 bases not matched to a gene. Germline V CDR1 and CDR2: SQVTM, ANQGSEA. This CDR3 is 16 amino acids long. The CDR3 bases are TGCAGCGTTGGTTGGGGGGGTATGCCTAGCACAGATACGCAGTATTTT. It codes for CSVGWGGMPSTDTQYF.

This sequence joins TRBV29-1 and TRBJ2-7; perhaps TRBD1 as D (5 bases). Trimming pared 2 bases from V and 9 bases from J, leaving 17 bases between. The CDR3 is 13 amino acids. The germline V gene encodes CDR1 SQVTM and CDR2 ANQGSEA. DNA of the CDR3: TGCAGCGTTGAAAGCCAGGGATTCTCAGGGCAGTACTTC. Protein: CSVESQGFSGQYF.

The chain joins TRBV27 to TRBJ2-7, with 9 bases matching TRBD1. Germline V lookup: CDR1 MNHEY, CDR2 SMNVEV (reference sequence). This CDR3 has 16 residues. With 0 bases clipped from V and 3 bases from J, the junction kept 6 bases outside the gene matches. This chain's CDR3 is CASSLSPGTGIYEQYF. The CDR3 nucleotides are TGTGCCAGCAGTTTATCCCCCGGGACAGGGATCTACGAGCAGTACTTC.

Only a few counts were recorded for this clone. The chain joins TRBV7-8 to TRBJ2-1; D is undetermined. There are 12 residues in the CDR3. CDR1 is SGHVS and CDR2 is FQNEAQ in the germline V gene. V lost 6 bases to trimming and J lost 5 bases, with 8 bases between them. The CDR3 DNA sequence: TGTGCCAGCAGGCCCGAGAACAATGAGCAGTTCTTC. Translated: CASRPENNEQFF.

The gene calls are TRBV27 and TRBJ1-2; 10 positions agree with TRBD1. From germline, CDR1 is MNHEY and CDR2 SMNVEV (reference sequence). The length of the CDR3 is 13 residues. J gave up 6 bases and V 7 bases, and 5 bases lay outside the gene matches. DNA for the CDR3: TGTGCCAGCACCGGACAGGGGGTTGATGGCTACACCTTC. It encodes CASTGQGVDGYTF.

V is TRBV7-9 and J is TRBJ2-7; D gene ambiguous. Germline V CDR1 and CDR2: SEHNR, FQNEAQ (reference sequence). Trimming left V 5 bases short and J 2 bases short, with 7 bases between. The CDR3 has 12 residues. Here the CDR3 DNA reads TGTGCCAGCAGCGATGAGCCCTACGAGCAGTACTTC. Translated, it gives CASSDEPYEQYF.

The V and J genes are TRBV4-3 and TRBJ2-5, with TRBD1 identical over 8 bases. After removal of 1 base from V and 5 bases from J, the junction contained 3 bases not matched to a gene. This CDR3 contains 14 residues. CDR1 and CDR2 (germline): LGHNA, YSLEER. Written as DNA, the CDR3 is TGCGCCAGCAGCCAAGGGCAGGGGGCTGAGACCCAGTACTTC. Translation: CASSQGQGAETQYF.

This clone showed up just a few times. The same CDR3 can be traced to other DNA sequences in this sample. The chain carries TRBV29-1 and TRBJ2-7, with 8 bases aligning to TRBD1. Germline CDR1 and CDR2: SQVTM and ANQGSEA. The CDR3 has 13 amino acids. With V trimmed by 6 bases and J by 0 bases, 4 bases remained unmatched. This CDR3 is CSVRTGSSYEQYF. CDR3 sequence (DNA): TGCAGCGTCCGGACAGGGAGCTCCTACGAGCAGTACTTC.